These T cell receptor beta chains were read from a single sample in a study of T cell repertoires in cytomegalovirus infection. These receptors are not linked to any known antigen. MiXCR, applied by TCRdb to the reads, yields one record per CDR3 protein. This sample has approximately 730,000 distinct CDR3 sequences; 25% to 30% occur once, and the top ten carry 13%. Sample: cultured CD8+ T cells from PBMCs, taken from culture after CMV antigen stimulation. All receptors derive from a human donor in good health (CMV status not recorded). Some clones in this sample may be carry-over from other donors' samples. Each CDR3 is given without its conserved first and last residue. The D gene is left open where the match is weak.

D gene,V gene,CDR3 protein
.,TRBV12-3/TRBV12-4,ASSRGTDPTGELF
.,TRBV5-1,ASSQGRIMNTEAF
TRBD1,TRBV7-9,ASSSGQGVPEAF
.,TRBV6-1,ASSDHVGVSYNEQF
TRBD1,TRBV28,ASSPGQGNPGYT
.,TRBV5-1,ASTRDQDGYT
TRBD1,TRBV4-2,ASSLQGAAYNEQF
TRBD1,TRBV29-1,SVGQGGETQY
.,TRBV6-6,ASSYSVRSNQPQH
.,TRBV3-1,ASRLTPRDTQY
TRBD2,TRBV9,ASSDLSGGQRETQY
.,TRBV7-6,ASSLVSGDVDEQF
TRBD1,TRBV18,ASSPYRTGYEQY
.,TRBV7-6,ASSLDRGDIQY
TRBD1,TRBV6-6,ASSYSTGNYGYT
.,TRBV7-9,ASSPWGLFTGELF
.,TRBV4-1,ASSQGLHQSNEQY
TRBD1,TRBV27,ASSNRDRGNSPLH
.,TRBV14,ASSRQTAETQY
TRBD1,TRBV11-3,ASSQRTGRGNTEAF
.,TRBV7-8,ASSPSSGGNQETQY
TRBD1,TRBV5-1,ASSLFGTDSAMNTEAF
TRBD2,TRBV11-3,ASSPGTSGGEIQY
.,TRBV11-2,ASSPSGIQETQY
.,TRBV6-2/TRBV6-3,ASAHRTSQRTEAF
.,TRBV7-9,AIPVHEKLF
.,TRBV2,ANPRRGDPETYGYT
TRBD2,TRBV6-5,ASSYATSLYEQF
.,TRBV10-3,AISLTQESTDTQY
.,TRBV4-3,ASSQGGGLYGYT
TRBD1,TRBV20-1,SARDLLTGSRREETQY
TRBD1,TRBV11-2,ASSSTGVTEAF
.,TRBV7-2,ASSLDVSSYNEQF
.,TRBV2,ASRGEMYGYT
.,TRBV7-2,ASSSHIYEQF
TRBD2,TRBV6-1,ASSAGLANF
.,TRBV27,ASSFRQAGELF
TRBD1,TRBV12-3/TRBV12-4,ASTQQGWAGELF
.,TRBV28,ASKGLPDQPQH
.,TRBV11-3,ASSLAQGDYTGELF
.,TRBV4-1,ASSQSRDGNEQF
.,TRBV5-5,ASSTLGKEQF
TRBD2,TRBV24-1,ATSDPGLGETQY
.,TRBV7-3,ASSLLPGPAGELF
.,TRBV12-3/TRBV12-4,ASSNGDAAQGTYGYT
TRBD1,TRBV6-5,ASSFDYSWDSSTDTQY
.,TRBV11-3,ASSFRDKDTGELF
.,TRBV7-8,ASSFAQAGQADTQY
TRBD2,TRBV6-6,ASSYPTSGELADTQY
.,TRBV18,ASSPWGTGGQNIQY
.,TRBV5-5,ASSSPGGPQETQY
.,TRBV12-3/TRBV12-4,ASSLNRLGTEAF
.,TRBV6-4,ASSVFGSNQPQH
TRBD1,TRBV20-1,SARSPSAGGTNQPQH
TRBD1,TRBV11-2,ASSPGQGSSDTQY
TRBD2,TRBV7-2,ASSLVWRGGEETQY
TRBD2,TRBV2,ASRGLAGYNEQF
.,TRBV28,ASRNSRRLSTDTQY
.,TRBV12-3/TRBV12-4,ASSLSPTGQETQY
TRBD1,TRBV7-6,ASSSLEGAGYNSPLH